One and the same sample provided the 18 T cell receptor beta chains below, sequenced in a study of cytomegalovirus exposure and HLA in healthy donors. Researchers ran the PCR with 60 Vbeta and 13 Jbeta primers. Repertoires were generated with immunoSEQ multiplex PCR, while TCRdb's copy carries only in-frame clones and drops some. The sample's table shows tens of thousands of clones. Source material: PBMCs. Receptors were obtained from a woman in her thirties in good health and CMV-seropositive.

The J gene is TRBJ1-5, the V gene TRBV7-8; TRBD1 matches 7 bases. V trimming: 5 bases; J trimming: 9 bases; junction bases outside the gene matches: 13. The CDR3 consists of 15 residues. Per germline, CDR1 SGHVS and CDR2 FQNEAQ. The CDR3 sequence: CASSHRTGWLGPQHF. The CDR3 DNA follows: TGTGCCAGCAGCCACCGGACAGGCTGGCTCGGGCCCCAGCATTTT.

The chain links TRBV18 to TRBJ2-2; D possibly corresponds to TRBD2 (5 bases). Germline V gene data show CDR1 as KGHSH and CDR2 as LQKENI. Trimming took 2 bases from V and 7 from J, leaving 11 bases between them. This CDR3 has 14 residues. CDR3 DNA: TGTGCCAGCTCACCATCGGGGAATAGCGGGGAGCTGTTTTTT. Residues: CASSPSGNSGELFF. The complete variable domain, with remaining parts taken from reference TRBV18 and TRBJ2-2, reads NAGVMQNPRHLVRRRGQEARLRCSPMKGHSHVYWYRQLPEEGLKFMVYLQKENIIDESGMPKERFSAEFPKEGPSILRIQQVVRGDSAAYFCASSPSGNSGELFFGEGSRLTVL.

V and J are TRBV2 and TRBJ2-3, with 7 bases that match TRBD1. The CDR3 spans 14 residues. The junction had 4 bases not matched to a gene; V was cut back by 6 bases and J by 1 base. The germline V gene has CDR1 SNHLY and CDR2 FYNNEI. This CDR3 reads CASSEQGGTDTQYF. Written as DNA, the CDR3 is TGTGCCAGCAGCGAGCAGGGGGGCACAGATACGCAGTATTTT.

Here the CDR3 DNA reads TGTGCCAGCTCACCACCATCTATACAGGGGGCCTACAATGAGCAGTTCTTC. It yields the protein CASSPPSIQGAYNEQFF. V is TRBV18 and J is TRBJ2-1, with 8 bases aligning to TRBD1. With V trimmed by 0 bases and J by 2 bases, 6 bases remained unmatched. Germline CDR1 reads KGHSH; CDR2 reads LQKENI. CDR3 length: 17 amino acids.

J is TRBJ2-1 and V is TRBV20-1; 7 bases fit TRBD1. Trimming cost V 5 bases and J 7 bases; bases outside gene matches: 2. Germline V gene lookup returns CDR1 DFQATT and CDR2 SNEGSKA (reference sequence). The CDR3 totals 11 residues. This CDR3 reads CSALTGNEQFF. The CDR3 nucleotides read TGCAGTGCTTTGACAGGGAATGAGCAGTTCTTC.

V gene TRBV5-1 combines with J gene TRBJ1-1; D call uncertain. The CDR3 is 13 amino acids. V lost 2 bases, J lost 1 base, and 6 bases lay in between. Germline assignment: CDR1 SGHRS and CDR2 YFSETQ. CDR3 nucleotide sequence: TGCGCCAGCAGCTTTCAGGAGAACACTGAAGCTTTCTTT. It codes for CASSFQENTEAFF.

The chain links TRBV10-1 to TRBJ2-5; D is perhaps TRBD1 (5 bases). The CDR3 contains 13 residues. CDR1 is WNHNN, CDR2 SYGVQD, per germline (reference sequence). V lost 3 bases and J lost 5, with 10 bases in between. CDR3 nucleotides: TGCGCCAGCAGTGACAGGGTTAGCGAGACCCAGTACTTC. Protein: CASSDRVSETQYF.

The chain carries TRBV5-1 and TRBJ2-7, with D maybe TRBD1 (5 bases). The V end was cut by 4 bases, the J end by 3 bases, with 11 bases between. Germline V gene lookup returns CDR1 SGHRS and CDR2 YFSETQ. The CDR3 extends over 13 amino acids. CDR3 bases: TGCGCCAGCAGCCCAGGGCTGGACTACGAGCAGTACTTC. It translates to CASSPGLDYEQYF. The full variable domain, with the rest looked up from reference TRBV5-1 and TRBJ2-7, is KAGVTQTPRYLIKTRGQQVTLSCSPISGHRSVSWYQQTPGQGLQFLFEYFSETQRNKGNFPGRFSGRQFSNSRSEMNVSTLELGDSALYLCASSPGLDYEQYFGPGTRLTVT.

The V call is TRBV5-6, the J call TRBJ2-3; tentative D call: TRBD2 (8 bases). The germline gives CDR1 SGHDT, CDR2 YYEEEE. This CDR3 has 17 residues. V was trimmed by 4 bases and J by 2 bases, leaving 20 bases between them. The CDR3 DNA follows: TGTGCCAGCAGCGTGAGGGGGCGCGGGGGGTCCACAGATACGCAGTATTTT. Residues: CASSVRGRGGSTDTQYF.

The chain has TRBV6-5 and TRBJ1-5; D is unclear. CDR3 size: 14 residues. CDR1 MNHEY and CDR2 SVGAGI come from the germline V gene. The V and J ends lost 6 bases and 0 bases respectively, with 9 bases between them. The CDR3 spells CASSRGSSNQPQHF. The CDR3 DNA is TGTGCCAGCAGCCGAGGGAGTAGCAATCAGCCCCAGCATTTT.

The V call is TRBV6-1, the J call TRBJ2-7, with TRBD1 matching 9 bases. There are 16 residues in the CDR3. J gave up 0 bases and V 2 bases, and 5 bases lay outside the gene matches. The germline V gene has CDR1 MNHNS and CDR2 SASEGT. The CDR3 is CASSETTGGGSYEQYF. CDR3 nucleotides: TGTGCCAGCAGTGAAACGACAGGGGGGGGCTCCTACGAGCAGTACTTC.

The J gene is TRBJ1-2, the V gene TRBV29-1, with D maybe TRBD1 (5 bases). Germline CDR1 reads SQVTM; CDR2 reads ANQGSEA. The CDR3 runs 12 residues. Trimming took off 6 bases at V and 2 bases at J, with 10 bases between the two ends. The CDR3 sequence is CSVLDTNYGYTF. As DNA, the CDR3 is TGCAGCGTCCTGGACACGAACTATGGCTACACCTTC.

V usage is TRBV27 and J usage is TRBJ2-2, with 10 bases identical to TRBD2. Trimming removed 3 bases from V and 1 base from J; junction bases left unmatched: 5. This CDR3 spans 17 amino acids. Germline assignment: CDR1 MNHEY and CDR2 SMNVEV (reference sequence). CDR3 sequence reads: CASSFLGLAVNTGELFF. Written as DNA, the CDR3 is TGTGCCAGCAGTTTCCTCGGACTAGCGGTGAACACCGGGGAGCTGTTTTTT.

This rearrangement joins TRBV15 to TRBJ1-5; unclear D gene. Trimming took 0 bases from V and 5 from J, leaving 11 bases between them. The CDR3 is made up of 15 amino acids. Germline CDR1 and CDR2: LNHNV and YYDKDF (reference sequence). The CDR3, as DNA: TGTGCCACCAGCAGAGATGTATTCGGGGATCAGCCCCAGCATTTT. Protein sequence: CATSRDVFGDQPQHF.

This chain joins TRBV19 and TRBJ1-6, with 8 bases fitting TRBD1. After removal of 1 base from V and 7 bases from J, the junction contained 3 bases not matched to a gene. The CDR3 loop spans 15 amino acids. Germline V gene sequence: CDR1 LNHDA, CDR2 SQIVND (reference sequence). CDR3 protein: CASSIGSGGNSPLHF. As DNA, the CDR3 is TGTGCCAGTAGTATAGGCTCAGGGGGCAATTCACCCCTCCACTTT.

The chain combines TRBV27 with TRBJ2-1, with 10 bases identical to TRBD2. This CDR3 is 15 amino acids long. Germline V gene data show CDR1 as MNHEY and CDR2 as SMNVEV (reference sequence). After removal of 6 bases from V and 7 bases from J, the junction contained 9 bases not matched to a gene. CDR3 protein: CASSTLAGEGNEQFF. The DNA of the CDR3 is TGTGCCAGCAGCACCCTAGCGGGAGAGGGGAATGAGCAGTTCTTC.

The chain's CDR3 is CASSNGYSNQPQHF. The DNA for the CDR3 is TGTGCCAGTAGTAACGGGTATAGCAATCAGCCCCAGCATTTT. The rearrangement uses TRBV19 and TRBJ1-5; D is unclear. Germline-derived CDR1 and CDR2 are LNHDA and SQIVND (reference sequence). The CDR3 sequence is 14 residues long. The germline V and J ends were trimmed by 4 bases and 0 bases, with 7 bases remaining between them.

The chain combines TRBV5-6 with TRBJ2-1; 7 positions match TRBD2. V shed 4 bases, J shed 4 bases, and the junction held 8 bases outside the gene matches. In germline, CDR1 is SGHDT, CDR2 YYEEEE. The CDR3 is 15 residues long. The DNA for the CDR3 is TGTGCCAGCAGCCCTGACGGGGGGATTTACAATGAGCAGTTCTTC. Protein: CASSPDGGIYNEQFF.